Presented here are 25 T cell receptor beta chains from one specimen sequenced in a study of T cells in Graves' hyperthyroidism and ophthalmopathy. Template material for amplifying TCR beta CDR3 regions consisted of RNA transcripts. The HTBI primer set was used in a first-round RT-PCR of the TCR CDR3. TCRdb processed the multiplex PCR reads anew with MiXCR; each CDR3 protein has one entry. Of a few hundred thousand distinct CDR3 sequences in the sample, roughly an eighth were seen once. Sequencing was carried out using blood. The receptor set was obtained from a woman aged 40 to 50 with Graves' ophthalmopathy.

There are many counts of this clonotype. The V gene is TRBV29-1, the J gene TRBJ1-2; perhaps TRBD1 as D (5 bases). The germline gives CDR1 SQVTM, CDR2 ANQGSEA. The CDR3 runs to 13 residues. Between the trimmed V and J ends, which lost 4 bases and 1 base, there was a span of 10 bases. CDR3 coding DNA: TGCAGCGTTGTGCGGGGCGATAACTATGGCTACACCTTC. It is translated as CSVVRGDNYGYTF.

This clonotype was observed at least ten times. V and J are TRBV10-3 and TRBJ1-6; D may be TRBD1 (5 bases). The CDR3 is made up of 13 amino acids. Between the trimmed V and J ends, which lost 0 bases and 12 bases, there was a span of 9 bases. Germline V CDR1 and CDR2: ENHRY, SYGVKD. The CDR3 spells CAISESGTLPLHF. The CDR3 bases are TGTGCCATCAGTGAGTCGGGGACGTTACCCCTCCACTTT.

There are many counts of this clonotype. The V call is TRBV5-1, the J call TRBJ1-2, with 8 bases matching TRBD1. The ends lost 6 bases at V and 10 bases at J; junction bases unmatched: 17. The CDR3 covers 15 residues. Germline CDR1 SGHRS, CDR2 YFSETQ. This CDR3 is CASKIGQGADSPYTF. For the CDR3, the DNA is TGCGCCAGCAAGATAGGTCAGGGGGCTGATTCTCCCTACACCTTC.

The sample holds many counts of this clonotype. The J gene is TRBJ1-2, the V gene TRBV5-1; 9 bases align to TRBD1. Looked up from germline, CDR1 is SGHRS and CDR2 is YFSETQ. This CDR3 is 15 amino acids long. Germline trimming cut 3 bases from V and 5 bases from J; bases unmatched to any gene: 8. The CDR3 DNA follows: TGCGCCAGCAGCTCGGAGACCGGGACAGGGTATGGCTACACCTTC. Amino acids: CASSSETGTGYGYTF.

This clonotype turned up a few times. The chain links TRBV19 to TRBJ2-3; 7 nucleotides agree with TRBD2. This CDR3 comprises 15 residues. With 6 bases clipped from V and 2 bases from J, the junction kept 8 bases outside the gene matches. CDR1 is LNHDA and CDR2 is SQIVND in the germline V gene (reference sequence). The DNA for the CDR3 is TGTGCCAGTAGCGGGGCGCGGGAGTACACAGATACGCAGTATTTT. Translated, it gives CASSGAREYTDTQYF.

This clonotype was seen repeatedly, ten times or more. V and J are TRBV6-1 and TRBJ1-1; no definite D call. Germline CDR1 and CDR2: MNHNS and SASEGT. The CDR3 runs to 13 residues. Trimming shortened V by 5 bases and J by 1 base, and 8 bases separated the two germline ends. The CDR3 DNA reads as TGTGCCAGCAGTTTTGCCTGGAACACTGAAGCTTTCTTT. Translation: CASSFAWNTEAFF.

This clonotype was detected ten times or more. In DNA, the CDR3 is TGTGCCAGCGGGGACAGGGGGCAGAATGAGCAGTTCTTC. Translation: CASGDRGQNEQFF. This chain connects TRBV2 to TRBJ2-1; 12 bases map to TRBD1. Trimming removed 8 bases from V and 7 bases from J; junction bases left unmatched: 3. CDR1 is SNHLY, CDR2 FYNNEI, per germline. CDR3 length: 13 amino acids.

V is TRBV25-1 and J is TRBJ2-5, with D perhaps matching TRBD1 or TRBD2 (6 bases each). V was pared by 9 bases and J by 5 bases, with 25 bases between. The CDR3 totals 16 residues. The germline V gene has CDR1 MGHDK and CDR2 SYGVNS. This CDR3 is CASSPLAPGGWETQYF. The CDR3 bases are TGTGCCAGTTCCCCCCTCGCCCCCGGGGGCTGGGAGACCCAGTACTTC.

The CDR3 DNA follows: TGTGCCAGCAGCGACAGCGAGAACACCGGGGAGCTGTTTTTT. Its translation: CASSDSENTGELFF. V and J are TRBV27 and TRBJ2-2; D possibly corresponds to TRBD1 (5 bases). This CDR3 spans 14 amino acids. Germline V gene sequence: CDR1 MNHEY, CDR2 SMNVEV (reference sequence). V dropped 6 bases and J dropped 1 base, with 9 bases sitting between them.

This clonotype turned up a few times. CDR3 loop: CSAREGLLSPLHF. In DNA, the CDR3 is TGCAGTGCTAGGGAGGGACTCCTATCACCCCTCCACTTT. V and J are TRBV20-1 and TRBJ1-6; D perhaps matches TRBD1 (5 bases). CDR1 is DFQATT, CDR2 SNEGSKA, per germline (reference sequence). The ends were cut back, 3 bases at V and 10 bases at J, with 13 bases in the middle. The CDR3 is 13 residues long.

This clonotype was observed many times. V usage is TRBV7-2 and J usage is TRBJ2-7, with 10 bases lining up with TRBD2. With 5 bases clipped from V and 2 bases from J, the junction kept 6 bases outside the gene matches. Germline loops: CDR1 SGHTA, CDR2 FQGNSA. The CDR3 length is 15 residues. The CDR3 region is CASSRSGGSTYEQYF. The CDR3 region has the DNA TGTGCCAGCAGCCGTAGCGGGGGGTCCACCTACGAGCAGTACTTC.

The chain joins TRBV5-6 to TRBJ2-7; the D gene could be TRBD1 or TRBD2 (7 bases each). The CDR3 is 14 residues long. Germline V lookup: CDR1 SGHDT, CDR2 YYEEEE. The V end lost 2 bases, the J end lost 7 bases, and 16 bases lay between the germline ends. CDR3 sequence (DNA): TGTGCCAGCAGCTTTGGGGAGGGGGCGTGGGAGCAGTACTTC. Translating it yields CASSFGEGAWEQYF. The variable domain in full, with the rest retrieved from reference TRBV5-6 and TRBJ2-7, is DAGVTQSPTHLIKTRGQQVTLRCSPKSGHDTVSWYQQALGQGPQFIFQYYEEEERQRGNFPDRFSGHQFPNYSSELNVNALLLGDSALYLCASSFGEGAWEQYFGPGTRLTVT.

CDR3 sequence (DNA): TGTGCCAGCAGTCCCCCCGGGACAGGGTTTCAGCCCCAGCATTTT. It specifies CASSPPGTGFQPQHF. J is TRBJ1-5 and V is TRBV12-3 or TRBV12-4; 9 bases fit TRBD1. V lost 5 bases, J lost 6 bases, and 8 bases stayed unmatched. The CDR3 totals 15 residues.

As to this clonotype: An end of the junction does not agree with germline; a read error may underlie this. CDR3 bases: TGCGCCAGCAGTGAGTCGGCCGGGGGACTCCAAGAGACCCAGTACTTC. As protein: CASSESAGGLQETQYF. The chain recombines TRBV2 with TRBJ2-5, with D possibly being TRBD2 (6 bases). Germline V lookup: CDR1 SNHLY, CDR2 FYNNEI. This CDR3 is built from 16 residues.

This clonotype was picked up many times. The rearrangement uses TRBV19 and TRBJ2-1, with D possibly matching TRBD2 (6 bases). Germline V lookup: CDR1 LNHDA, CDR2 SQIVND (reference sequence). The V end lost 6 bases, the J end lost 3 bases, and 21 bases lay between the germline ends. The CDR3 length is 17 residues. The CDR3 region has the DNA TGTGCCAGTAGGGCCCTGGGGCGGGGACCCCGCTACAATGAGCAGTTCTTC. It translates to CASRALGRGPRYNEQFF.

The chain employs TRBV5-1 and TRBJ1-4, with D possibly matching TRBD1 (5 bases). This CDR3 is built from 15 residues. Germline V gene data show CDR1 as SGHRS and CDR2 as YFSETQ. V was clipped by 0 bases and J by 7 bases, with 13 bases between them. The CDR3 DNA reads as TGCGCCAGCAGCTTGGAGGGCGGGGGAGGTGAAAAACTGTTTTTT. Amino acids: CASSLEGGGGEKLFF.

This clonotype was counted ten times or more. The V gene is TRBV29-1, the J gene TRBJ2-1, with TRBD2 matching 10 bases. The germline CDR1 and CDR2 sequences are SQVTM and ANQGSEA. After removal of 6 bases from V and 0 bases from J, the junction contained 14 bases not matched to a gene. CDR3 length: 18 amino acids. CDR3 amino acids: CSVAKGFSGRSSYNEQFF. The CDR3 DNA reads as TGCAGCGTCGCCAAGGGGTTTAGCGGGAGGAGCTCCTACAATGAGCAGTTCTTC.

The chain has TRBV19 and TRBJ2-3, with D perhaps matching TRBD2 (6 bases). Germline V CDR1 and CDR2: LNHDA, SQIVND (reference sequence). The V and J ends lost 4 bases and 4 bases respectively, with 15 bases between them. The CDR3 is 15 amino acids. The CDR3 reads CASSTAGRYADTQYF. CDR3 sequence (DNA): TGTGCCAGTAGTACTGCTGGGAGGTATGCAGATACGCAGTATTTT.

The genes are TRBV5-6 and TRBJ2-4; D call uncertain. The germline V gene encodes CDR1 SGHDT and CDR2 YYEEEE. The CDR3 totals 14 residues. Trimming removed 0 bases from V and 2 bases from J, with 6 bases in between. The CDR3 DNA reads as TGTGCCAGCAGCTTGGGGAGTACCAAAAACATTCAGTACTTC. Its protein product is CASSLGSTKNIQYF.

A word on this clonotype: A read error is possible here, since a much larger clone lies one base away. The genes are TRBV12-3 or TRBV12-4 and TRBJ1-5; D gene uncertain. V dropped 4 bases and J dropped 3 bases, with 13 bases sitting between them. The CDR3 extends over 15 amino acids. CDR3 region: CASSSGSPNNQPQHF. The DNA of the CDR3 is TGTGCCAGCAGTTCTGGCAGTCCCAACAATCAGCCCCAGCATTTT.

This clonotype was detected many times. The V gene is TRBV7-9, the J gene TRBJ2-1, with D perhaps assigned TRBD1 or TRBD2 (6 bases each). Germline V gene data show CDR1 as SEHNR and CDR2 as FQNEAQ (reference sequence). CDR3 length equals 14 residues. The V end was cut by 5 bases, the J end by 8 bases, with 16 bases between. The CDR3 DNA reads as TGTGCCAGCAGCCCTGGGACTCGACAGGATGAGCAGTTCTTC. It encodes CASSPGTRQDEQFF.

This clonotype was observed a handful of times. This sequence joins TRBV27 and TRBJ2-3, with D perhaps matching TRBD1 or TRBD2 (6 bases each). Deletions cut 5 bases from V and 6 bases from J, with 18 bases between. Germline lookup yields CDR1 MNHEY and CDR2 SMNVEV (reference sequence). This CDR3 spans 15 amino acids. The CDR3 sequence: CASSPQGLLRDTQYF. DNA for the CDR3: TGTGCCAGCAGTCCACAGGGACTGTTACGGGATACGCAGTATTTT.

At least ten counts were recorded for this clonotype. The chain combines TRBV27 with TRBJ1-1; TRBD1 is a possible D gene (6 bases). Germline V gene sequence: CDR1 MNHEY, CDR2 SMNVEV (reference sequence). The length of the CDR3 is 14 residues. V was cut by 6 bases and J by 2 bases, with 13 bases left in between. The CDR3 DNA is TGTGCCAGCAGCCACGGGGGGCTAAACACTGAAGCTTTCTTT. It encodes CASSHGGLNTEAFF.

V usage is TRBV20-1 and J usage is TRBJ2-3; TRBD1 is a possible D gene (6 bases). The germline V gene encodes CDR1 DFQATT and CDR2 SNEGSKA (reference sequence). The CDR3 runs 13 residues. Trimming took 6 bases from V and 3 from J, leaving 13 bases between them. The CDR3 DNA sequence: TGCAGTGCCAAGGACAGTGGTACAGATACGCAGTATTTT. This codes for CSAKDSGTDTQYF.

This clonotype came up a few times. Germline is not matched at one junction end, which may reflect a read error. In DNA form, the CDR3 reads TGTGCCAGCAGTAGGGTCTACTACGGGCAGTACTTC. Protein sequence: CASSRVYYGQYF. This chain links TRBV2 with TRBJ2-7; D gene unclear. Germline CDR1 is SNHLY and CDR2 is FYNNEI. CDR3 length: 12 amino acids.